The T cell receptor (beta chain) described here comes from a study of T cell responses to AZD1222 COVID-19 vaccine listed by TCRdb under 2021. For context, the study as a whole: A total of 233 trial participants underwent TCR sequencing, of whom nearly 210 received two doses of AZD1222 and about 25 received two doses of the MenACWY control vaccine. Trial participants were enrolled by age into 18-55, 56-69 and 70-plus year subgroups, with roughly 160, 29 and 62 TCR-sequenced participants respectively. The full study reports these points: The vaccine-associated CD4 TCRs covered the entire spike protein, and the dominant responses fell in regions 160-218 and 743-854. Spike-specific TCR breadth and depth rose significantly after two AZD1222 doses compared with day 0 and with MenACWY recipients. Conclusions about previously exposed vaccinees are limited, since just a handful of AZD1222 recipients were seropositive for SARS-CoV-2 at baseline. Nearly half of unique spike-specific TCRs reportedly recognized epitopes outside regions mutated in the B.1.351 and B.1.1.7 variants. Because no day 14 peak-response samples were available, repertoires were characterized only after the peak T cell response. Most participants were white British and females outnumbered males, and the authors suggested that clonal diversity may have been underestimated. In the small 56-69-year group, the increase in depth fell short of significance, most likely because of low power.

The time point label, as the study defines it: baseline before first vaccination. Vaccinee samples came from UK trials COV001 and COV002, including a single-blind randomized controlled phase 2/3 trial of AZD1222 (ChAdOx1 nCoV-19) in healthy adults. For TCRbeta chain sequencing, PBMC samples from trial participants were taken at day 0 and at day 28 after the second dose. As concerns this clone: This clone's antigen is unknown.

The CDR3, cysteine through phenylalanine, is 15 amino acids long. Only CDR3 DNA remains: 45 bases, in frame from the first base. The germline V gene (reference sequence) yields SGHKS for CDR1 and YYEKEE for CDR2. Ends trimmed: V by 4 bases, J by 5 bases; bases unmatched to a gene: 5. The CDR3 regions of human TCRbeta chains were analyzed by immunosequencing. The study's own analysis went as follows. Repertoire TCRs were matched against a reference library of SARS-CoV-2-specific TCRs generated with the MIRA antigen-specificity platform. Breadth was defined as the fraction of unique TCRs that were SARS-CoV-2-associated, and depth was defined as the fraction of total T cells that were SARS-CoV-2-associated. Using the MIRA data, each spike-specific TCR was mapped to the spike region that the TCR reacts to and placed in a CD4 or CD8 class. Log10-transformed breadth and depth values were compared by one-way ANOVA with Sidak's multiple comparisons tests. Imported from immuneACCESS, the table was reduced by TCRdb to in-frame sequences with V and J called. These copies leave out some clones; in studies compared against another copy, an unresolved V gene accounts for under half, and the cause of the remainder is not known. V, J and clone size were drawn from that table, and D and trimming were deduced from the DNA. This sample's table contains over 130,000 clones. The ten largest account for about 2% of the sample.

This clonotype was obtained from an adult in good health. Material: peripheral blood. The sequence joins TRBV5-5 to TRBJ1-3, with 11 central nucleotides matching TRBD1. The CDR3 here reads CASSLDRGRRNTIYF. The DNA sequence reads TGTGCCAGCAGCCTGGACAGGGGGCGAAGAAACACCATATATTTT.